This TCR beta chain comes out of a study of T cell repertoires in cytomegalovirus infection. Comment on this clonotype: What it binds is unknown.

This CDR3 is built from 15 residues. The V end was cut by 6 bases, the J end by 7 bases, with 19 bases between. TCRdb re-derived calls from the reads in MiXCR, one entry per CDR3 protein. The sample lists roughly 920,000 distinct CDR3 sequences; 31% were seen once. Here the sequenced sample was cultured CD8+ T cells from PBMCs, taken from culture after CMV antigen stimulation. J is TRBJ2-1 and V is TRBV12-3 or TRBV12-4, with D possibly being TRBD2 (6 bases). This TCR derives from a human donor in good health (CMV status not recorded). Some clones in this sample may be carry-over from other donors' samples. Written as DNA, the CDR3 is TGTGCCAGCAGGGGGGGATCGGGTCTTAGGAATGAGCAGTTCTTC. Protein: CASRGGSGLRNEQFF.